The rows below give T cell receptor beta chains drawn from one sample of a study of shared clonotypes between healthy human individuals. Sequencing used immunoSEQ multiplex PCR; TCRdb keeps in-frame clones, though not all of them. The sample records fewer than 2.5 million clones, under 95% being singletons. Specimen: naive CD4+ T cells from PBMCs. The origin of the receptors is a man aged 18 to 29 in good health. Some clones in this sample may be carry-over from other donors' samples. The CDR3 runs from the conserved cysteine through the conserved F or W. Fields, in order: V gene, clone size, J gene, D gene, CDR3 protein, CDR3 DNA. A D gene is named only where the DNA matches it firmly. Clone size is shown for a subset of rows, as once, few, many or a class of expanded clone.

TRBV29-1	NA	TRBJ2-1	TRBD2	CSVEQGVAGGFGEQFF	TGCAGCGTTGAACAAGGGGTAGCGGGTGGGTTTGGGGAGCAGTTCTTC
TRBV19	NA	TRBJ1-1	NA	CASSGAGAGVYTEAFF	TGTGCCAGTAGTGGAGCGGGGGCAGGGGTGTACACTGAAGCTTTCTTT
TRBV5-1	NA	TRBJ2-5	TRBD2	CASGTSGTGETQYF	TGCGCCAGCGGAACTAGCGGGACTGGAGAGACCCAGTACTTC
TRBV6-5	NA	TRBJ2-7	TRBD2	CASSYSGSGSSYEQYF	TGTGCCAGCAGTTACTCAGGTAGCGGGAGTTCCTACGAGCAGTACTTC
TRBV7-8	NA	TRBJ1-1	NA	CASSLDTVRGAFF	TGTGCCAGCAGCTTAGACACCGTCCGGGGTGCTTTCTTT
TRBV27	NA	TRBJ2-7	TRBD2	CASSSLAGGYEQYF	TGTGCCAGCAGTTCTTTAGCGGGAGGGTACGAGCAGTACTTC
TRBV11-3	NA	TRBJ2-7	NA	CASSTERQVWKYF	TGTGCCAGCAGCACAGAACGACAGGTATGGAAGTACTTC
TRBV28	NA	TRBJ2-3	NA	CASSFGGVDTQYF	TGTGCCAGCAGTTTCGGGGGCGTAGATACGCAGTATTTT
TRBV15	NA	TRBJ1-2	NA	CATSRDPIQRWANYGYTF	TGTGCCACCAGCAGAGATCCTATACAAAGGTGGGCTAACTATGGCTACACCTTC
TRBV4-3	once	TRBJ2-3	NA	CASSRLKAQGPDTQYF	TGCGCCAGCAGCCGATTAAAGGCACAGGGACCAGATACGCAGTATTTT
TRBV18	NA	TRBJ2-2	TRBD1	CASSPRTGLNGELFF	TGTGCCAGCTCACCCCGGACAGGGCTCAACGGGGAGCTGTTTTTT
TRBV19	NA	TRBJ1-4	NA	CASSRTTAATNEKLFF	TGTGCCAGTAGTAGAACCACAGCTGCAACTAATGAAAAACTGTTTTTT
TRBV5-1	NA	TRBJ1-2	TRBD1	CASSYRDSSPYGYTF	TGCGCCAGCAGCTACCGGGACAGCTCTCCCTATGGCTACACCTTC
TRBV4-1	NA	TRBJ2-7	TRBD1	CASSQGRDRVSEQYF	TGCGCCAGCAGCCAGGGACGGGACAGGGTCAGCGAGCAGTACTTC
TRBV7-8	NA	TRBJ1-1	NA	CASFGGRPNTEAFF	TGTGCCAGCTTCGGGGGCAGACCGAACACTGAAGCTTTCTTT
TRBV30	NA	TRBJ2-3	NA	CAWGLGGTDTQYF	TGTGCCTGGGGCCTAGGGGGTACAGATACGCAGTATTTT
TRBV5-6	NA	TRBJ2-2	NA	CASSPPARATGELFF	TGTGCCAGCAGCCCCCCGGCCAGGGCCACCGGGGAGCTGTTTTTT
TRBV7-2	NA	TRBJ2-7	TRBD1	CASSLGSRGQGTYEQYF	TGTGCCAGCAGCCTAGGGTCACGGGGACAGGGTACCTACGAGCAGTACTTC
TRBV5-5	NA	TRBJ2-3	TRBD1	CASTSVTGGSDTQYF	TGTGCCAGCACTTCAGTAACAGGGGGATCAGATACGCAGTATTTT
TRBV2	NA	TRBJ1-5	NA	CASNEGTRGDQPQHF	TGTGCCAGCAATGAGGGGACAAGGGGGGATCAGCCCCAGCATTTT
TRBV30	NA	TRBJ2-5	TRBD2	CAWEGLAGGETQYF	TGTGCCTGGGAAGGACTAGCGGGGGGGGAGACCCAGTACTTC
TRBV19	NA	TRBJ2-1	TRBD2	CASSILASGNREQFF	TGTGCCAGTAGTATATTGGCTAGCGGGAATCGTGAGCAGTTCTTC
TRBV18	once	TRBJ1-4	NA	CASSLRGDEKLFF	TGTGCCAGCTCCCTCCGTGGGGATGAAAAACTGTTTTTT
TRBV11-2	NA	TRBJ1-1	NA	CASSPLGGENTEAFF	TGTGCCAGCAGCCCCCTGGGAGGGGAGAACACTGAAGCTTTCTTT
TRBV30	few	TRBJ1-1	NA	CAWQESVNTEAFF	TGTGCCTGGCAGGAGTCGGTTAACACTGAAGCTTTCTTT
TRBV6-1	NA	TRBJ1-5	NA	CASTGAGGQPQHF	TGTGCCAGCACCGGGGCGGGTGGGCAGCCCCAGCATTTT
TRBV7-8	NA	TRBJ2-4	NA	CASSPDRALAKNIQYF	TGTGCCAGCAGCCCAGACAGAGCCTTAGCCAAAAACATTCAGTACTTC
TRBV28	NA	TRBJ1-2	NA	CASSPGVGGYTF	TGTGCCAGCAGTCCAGGGGTTGGGGGCTACACCTTC
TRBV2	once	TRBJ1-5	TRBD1	CASSLQGDTNQPQHF	TGTGCCAGCAGCCTCCAGGGGGACACCAATCAGCCCCAGCATTTT
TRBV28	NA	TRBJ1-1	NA	CAIHKGPVAEAFF	TGTGCCATCCACAAGGGGCCCGTCGCTGAAGCTTTCTTT
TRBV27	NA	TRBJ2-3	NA	CASSHRRDGDTQYF	TGTGCCAGCAGTCACCGCAGGGACGGAGATACGCAGTATTTT
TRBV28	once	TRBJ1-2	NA	CASSFADSVIYGYTF	TGTGCCAGCAGTTTTGCGGACAGTGTTATCTATGGCTACACCTTC
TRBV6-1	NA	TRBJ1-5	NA	CASSDLDINQPQHF	TGTGCCAGCAGTGACTTGGACATAAATCAGCCCCAGCATTTT
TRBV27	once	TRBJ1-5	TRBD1	CASSPWTGAYSNQPQHF	TGTGCCAGCAGCCCATGGACAGGGGCATATAGCAATCAGCCCCAGCATTTT
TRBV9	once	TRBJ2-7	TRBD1	CASSVDRLGEQYF	TGTGCCAGCAGCGTGGACAGGTTGGGAGAGCAGTACTTC
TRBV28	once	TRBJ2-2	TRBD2	CASSLASGRATGELFF	TGTGCCAGCAGTTTGGCTAGCGGGAGGGCCACCGGGGAGCTGTTTTTT
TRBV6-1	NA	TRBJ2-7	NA	CASSEGRVHVLLNYEQYF	TGTGCCAGCAGTGAGGGCAGGGTCCATGTCCTCCTAAACTACGAGCAGTACTTC
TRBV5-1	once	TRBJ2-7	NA	CASSLEPRGSEQYF	TGCGCCAGCAGCTTGGAGCCTCGGGGGTCCGAGCAGTACTTC
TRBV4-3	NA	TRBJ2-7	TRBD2	CASSQEGTSGDLYEQYF	TGCGCCAGCAGCCAAGAGGGAACTAGCGGGGACCTCTACGAGCAGTACTTC
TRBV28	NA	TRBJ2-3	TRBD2	CASIPLAGVADTQYF	TGTGCCAGCATCCCACTAGCGGGAGTAGCAGATACGCAGTATTTT
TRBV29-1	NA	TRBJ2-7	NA	CSVESESRTYEQYF	TGCAGCGTTGAATCGGAGTCGCGTACCTACGAGCAGTACTTC
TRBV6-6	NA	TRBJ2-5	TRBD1	CASSYYQGEGETQYF	TGTGCCAGCAGTTACTATCAGGGGGAAGGAGAGACCCAGTACTTC
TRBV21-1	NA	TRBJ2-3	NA	CASSKAGPRTDTQYF	TGTGCCAGCAGCAAAGCGGGCCCGCGCACAGATACGCAGTATTTT
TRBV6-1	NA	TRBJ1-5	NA	CASSEASRVNQPQHF	TGTGCCAGCAGTGAAGCCTCCAGGGTTAATCAGCCCCAGCATTTT
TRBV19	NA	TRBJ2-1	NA	CASSKTNYNEQFF	TGTGCCAGTAGTAAGACAAACTACAATGAGCAGTTCTTC
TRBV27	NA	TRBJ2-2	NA	CASSFSGSGELFF	TGTGCCAGCAGTTTTTCAGGGTCTGGGGAGCTGTTTTTT
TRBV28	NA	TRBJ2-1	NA	CASSFPAASYNEQFF	TGTGCCAGCAGTTTCCCAGCGGCCAGCTACAATGAGCAGTTCTTC
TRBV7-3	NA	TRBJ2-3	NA	CASSLTWGTDTQYF	TGTGCCAGCAGCTTAACCTGGGGCACAGATACGCAGTATTTT
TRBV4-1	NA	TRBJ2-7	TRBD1	CASSQDRSGQVAKQYF	TGCGCCAGCAGCCAAGATCGGTCGGGACAGGTCGCCAAGCAGTACTTC
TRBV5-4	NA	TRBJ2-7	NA	CASSLARGLGIEQYF	TGTGCCAGCAGCTTGGCAAGGGGTCTTGGGATCGAGCAGTACTTC
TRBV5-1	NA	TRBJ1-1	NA	CASSLLGTDTEAFF	TGCGCCAGCAGCTTGCTTGGGACTGACACTGAAGCTTTCTTT
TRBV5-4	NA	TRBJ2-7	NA	CASSIRLGEQYF	TGTGCCAGCAGCATAAGACTAGGGGAGCAGTACTTC
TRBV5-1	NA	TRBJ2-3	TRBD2	CASSYLAGTDTQYF	TGCGCCAGCAGCTACCTAGCGGGCACAGATACGCAGTATTTT